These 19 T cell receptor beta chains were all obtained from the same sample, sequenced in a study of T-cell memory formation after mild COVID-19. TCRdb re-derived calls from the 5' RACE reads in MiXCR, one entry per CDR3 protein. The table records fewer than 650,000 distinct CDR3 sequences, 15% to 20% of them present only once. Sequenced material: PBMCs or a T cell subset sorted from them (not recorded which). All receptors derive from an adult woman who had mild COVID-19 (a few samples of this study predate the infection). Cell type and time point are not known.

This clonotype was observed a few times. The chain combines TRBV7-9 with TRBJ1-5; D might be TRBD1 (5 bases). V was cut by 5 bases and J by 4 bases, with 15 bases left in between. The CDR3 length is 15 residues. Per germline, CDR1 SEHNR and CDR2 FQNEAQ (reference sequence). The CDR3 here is CASSRSVGDNQPQHF. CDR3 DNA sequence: TGTGCCAGCAGCCGTTCCGTAGGGGATAATCAGCCCCAGCATTTT.

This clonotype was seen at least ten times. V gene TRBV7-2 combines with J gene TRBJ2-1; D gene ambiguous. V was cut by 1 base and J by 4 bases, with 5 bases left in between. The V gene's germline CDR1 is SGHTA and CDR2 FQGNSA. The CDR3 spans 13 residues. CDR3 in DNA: TGTGCCAGCAGCTTAGACCGATACAATGAGCAGTTCTTC. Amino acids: CASSLDRYNEQFF.

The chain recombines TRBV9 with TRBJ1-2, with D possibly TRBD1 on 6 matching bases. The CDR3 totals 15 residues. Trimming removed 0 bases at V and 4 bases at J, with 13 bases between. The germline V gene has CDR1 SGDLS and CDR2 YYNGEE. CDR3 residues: CASSVEGETIYGYTF. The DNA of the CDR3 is TGTGCCAGCAGCGTAGAGGGGGAGACAATCTATGGCTACACCTTC. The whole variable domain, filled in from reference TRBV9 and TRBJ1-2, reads DSGVTQTPKHLITATGQRVTLRCSPRSGDLSVYWYQQSLDQGLQFLIQYYNGEERAKGNILERFSAQQFPDLHSELNLSSLELGDSALYFCASSVEGETIYGYTFGSGTRLTVV.

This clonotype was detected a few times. The CDR3 DNA reads as TGTGCCAGCAGCCAAGAGACAACCTACGAGCAGTACTTC. This encodes CASSQETTYEQYF. The chain is built from TRBV4-2 and TRBJ2-7; D not certain. V was trimmed by 0 bases and J by 2 bases, leaving 5 bases between them. The germline V gene encodes CDR1 LGHNA and CDR2 YNFKEQ. CDR3 length: 13 amino acids.

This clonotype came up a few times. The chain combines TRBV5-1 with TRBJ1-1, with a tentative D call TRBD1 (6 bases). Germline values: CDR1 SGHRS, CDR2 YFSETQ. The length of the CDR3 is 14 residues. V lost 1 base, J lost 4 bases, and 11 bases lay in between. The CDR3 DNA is TGCGCCAGCAGCTTGTCCGGGGGGCCCACTGAAGCTTTCTTT. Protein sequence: CASSLSGGPTEAFF.

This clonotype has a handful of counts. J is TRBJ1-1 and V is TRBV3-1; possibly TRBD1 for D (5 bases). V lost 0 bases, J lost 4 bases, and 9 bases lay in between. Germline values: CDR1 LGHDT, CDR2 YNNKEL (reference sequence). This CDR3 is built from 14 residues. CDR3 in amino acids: CASSQEQASTEAFF. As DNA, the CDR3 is TGTGCCAGCAGCCAAGAACAGGCCTCCACTGAAGCTTTCTTT.

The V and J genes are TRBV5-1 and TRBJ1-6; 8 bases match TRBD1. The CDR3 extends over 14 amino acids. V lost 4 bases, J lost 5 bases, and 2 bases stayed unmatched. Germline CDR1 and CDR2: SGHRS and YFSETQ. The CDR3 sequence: CASSVQGDNSPLHF. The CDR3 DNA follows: TGCGCCAGCAGCGTACAGGGGGATAATTCACCCCTCCACTTT.

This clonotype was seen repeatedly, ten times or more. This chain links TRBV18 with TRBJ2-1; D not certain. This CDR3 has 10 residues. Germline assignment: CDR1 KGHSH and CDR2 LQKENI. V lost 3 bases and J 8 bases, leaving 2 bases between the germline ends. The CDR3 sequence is CASSPDEQFF. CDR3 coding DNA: TGTGCCAGCTCACCGGATGAGCAGTTCTTC.

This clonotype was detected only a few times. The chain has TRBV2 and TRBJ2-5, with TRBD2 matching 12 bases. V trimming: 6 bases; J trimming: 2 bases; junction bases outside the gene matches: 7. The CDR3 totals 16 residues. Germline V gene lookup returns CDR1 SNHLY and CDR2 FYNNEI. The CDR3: CASRRGLAGYQETQYF. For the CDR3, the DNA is TGTGCCAGCAGAAGAGGACTAGCGGGGTATCAAGAGACCCAGTACTTC. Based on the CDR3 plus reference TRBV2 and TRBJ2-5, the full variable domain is EPEVTQTPSHQVTQMGQEVILRCVPISNHLYFYWYRQILGQKVEFLVSFYNNEISEKSEIFDDQFSVERPDGSNFTLKIRSTKLEDSAMYFCASRRGLAGYQETQYFGPGTRLLVL.

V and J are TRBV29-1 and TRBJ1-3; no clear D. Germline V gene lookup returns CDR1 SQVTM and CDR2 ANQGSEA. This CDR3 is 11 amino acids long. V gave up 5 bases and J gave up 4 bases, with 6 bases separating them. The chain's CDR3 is CSVSAGNTIYF. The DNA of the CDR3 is TGCAGCGTTTCTGCCGGAAACACCATATATTTT.

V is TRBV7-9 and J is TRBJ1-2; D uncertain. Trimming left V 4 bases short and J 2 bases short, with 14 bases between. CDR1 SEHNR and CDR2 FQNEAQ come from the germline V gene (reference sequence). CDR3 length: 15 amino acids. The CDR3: CASSYAWAINYGYTF. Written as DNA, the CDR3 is TGTGCCAGCAGCTACGCTTGGGCGATAAACTATGGCTACACCTTC.

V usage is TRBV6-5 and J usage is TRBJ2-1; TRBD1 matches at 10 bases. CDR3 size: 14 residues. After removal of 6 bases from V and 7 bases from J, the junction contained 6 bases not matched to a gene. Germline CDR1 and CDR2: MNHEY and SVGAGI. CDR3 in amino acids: CASSPGQGLNEQFF. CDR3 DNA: TGTGCCAGCAGCCCGGGACAGGGGTTGAATGAGCAGTTCTTC.

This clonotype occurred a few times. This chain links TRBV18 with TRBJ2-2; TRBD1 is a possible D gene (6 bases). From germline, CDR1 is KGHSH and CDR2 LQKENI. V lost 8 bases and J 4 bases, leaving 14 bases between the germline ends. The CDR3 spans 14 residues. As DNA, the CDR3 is TGTGCCAGCCTAAGAACAGGGCCCACCGGGGAGCTGTTTTTT. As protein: CASLRTGPTGELFF.

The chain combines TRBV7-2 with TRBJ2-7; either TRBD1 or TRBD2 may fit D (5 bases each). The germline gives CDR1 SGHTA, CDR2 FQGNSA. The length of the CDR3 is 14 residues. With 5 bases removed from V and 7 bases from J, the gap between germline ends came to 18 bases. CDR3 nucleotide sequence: TGTGCCAGCAGCGCCACCGGGACGTTCGGGGAGCAGTACTTC. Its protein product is CASSATGTFGEQYF.

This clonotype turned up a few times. The CDR3 protein is CASSFTSGGDPSTDTQYF. CDR3 nucleotide sequence: TGCGCCAGCAGCTTTACTAGCGGGGGCGACCCTAGCACAGATACGCAGTATTTT. The chain recombines TRBV4-1 with TRBJ2-3; 11 bases fit TRBD2. The germline V gene has CDR1 MGHRA and CDR2 YSYEKL. J was trimmed by 0 bases and V by 5 bases; bases with no gene match: 10. This CDR3 region has 18 residues.

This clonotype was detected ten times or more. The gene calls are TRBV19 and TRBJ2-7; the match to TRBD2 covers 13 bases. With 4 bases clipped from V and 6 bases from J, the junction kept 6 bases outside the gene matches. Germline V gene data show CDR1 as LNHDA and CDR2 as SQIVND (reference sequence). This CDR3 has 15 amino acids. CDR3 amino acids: CASSRTSGRYGEQYF. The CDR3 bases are TGTGCCAGTAGTAGGACTAGCGGGAGATATGGCGAGCAGTACTTC.

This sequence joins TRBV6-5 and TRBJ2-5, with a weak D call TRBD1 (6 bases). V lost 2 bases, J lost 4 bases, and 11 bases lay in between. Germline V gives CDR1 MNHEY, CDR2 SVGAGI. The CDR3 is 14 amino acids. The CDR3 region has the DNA TGTGCCAGCAGTTACGGGGGCGGAGGAGAGACCCAGTACTTC. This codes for CASSYGGGGETQYF.

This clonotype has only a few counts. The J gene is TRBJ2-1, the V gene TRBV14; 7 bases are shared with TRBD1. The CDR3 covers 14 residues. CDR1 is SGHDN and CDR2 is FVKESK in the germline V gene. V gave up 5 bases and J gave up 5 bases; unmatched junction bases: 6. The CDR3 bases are TGTGCCAGCAGCATGACAGGGTGGGACAATGAGCAGTTCTTC. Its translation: CASSMTGWDNEQFF. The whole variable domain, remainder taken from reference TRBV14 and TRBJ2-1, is EAGVTQFPSHSVIEKGQTVTLRCDPISGHDNLYWYRRVMGKEIKFLLHFVKESKQDESGMPNNRFLAERTGGTYSTLKVQPAELEDSGVYFCASSMTGWDNEQFFGPGTRLTVL.

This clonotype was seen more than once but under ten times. The CDR3 here is CATSGQTGSSYEQYF. CDR3 sequence (DNA): TGTGCCACCAGTGGCCAGACAGGGAGCTCCTACGAGCAGTACTTC. This rearrangement joins TRBV24-1 to TRBJ2-7; 7 nucleotides align to TRBD1. Germline assignment: CDR1 KGHDR and CDR2 SFDVKD. CDR3 size: 15 residues. J gave up 0 bases and V 5 bases, and 6 bases lay outside the gene matches.